One and the same sample provided the 27 T cell receptor beta chains below, sequenced in a study of blood T cell repertoires in COVID-19. Generated by immunoSEQ multiplex PCR, the TCRdb table keeps only in-frame clones and is missing some. The table includes around 160,000 clones, around 84% detected once. Specimen: PBMCs or T cells enriched from blood (not recorded which). The receptors come from a man aged 40-49 years who had recovered from COVID-19.

The chain has TRBV2 and TRBJ2-1; 7 bases are a match to TRBD2. The trim removed 7 bases at V and 3 bases at J, leaving 0 bases unmatched. From germline, CDR1 is SNHLY and CDR2 FYNNEI. The CDR3 extends over 12 amino acids. CDR3 in amino acids: CASTSGYNEQFF. CDR3 sequence (DNA): TGTGCCAGCACTAGCGGCTACAATGAGCAGTTCTTC.

This chain connects TRBV7-9 to TRBJ2-3; tentative D call: TRBD1 (5 bases). The CDR3 totals 19 residues. Between the trimmed V and J ends, which lost 0 bases and 8 bases, there was a span of 27 bases. The V gene's germline CDR1 is SEHNR and CDR2 FQNEAQ (reference sequence). The CDR3 loop is CASSLALGPVFTTDGTQYF. The CDR3 coding sequence is TGTGCCAGCAGCTTAGCGCTGGGGCCGGTCTTTACCACAGATGGTACGCAGTATTTT.

V usage is TRBV12-5 and J usage is TRBJ1-2; TRBD1 aligns across 8 bases. The CDR3 totals 13 residues. CDR1 and CDR2 from the germline V gene are LGHNT and FRNRAP. Trimming at V came to 7 bases and at J to 6 bases, leaving 7 bases not matched to a gene. The CDR3 DNA reads TGTGCTAGTGTTTTTCGGACAGGGAATGGCTACACCTTC. Protein: CASVFRTGNGYTF.

J is TRBJ1-1 and V is TRBV11-2, with 7 bases that match TRBD1. V trimming: 5 bases; J trimming: 6 bases; junction bases outside the gene matches: 9. The CDR3 is 14 residues long. Germline CDR1 reads SGHAT; CDR2 reads FQNNGV. As DNA, the CDR3 is TGTGCCAGCAGCGTCCGGGACAGTAGCGCTGAAGCTTTCTTT. It specifies CASSVRDSSAEAFF.

The chain joins TRBV3-1 (or the pseudogene TRBV3-2) to TRBJ1-2; D is unclear. Trimming shortened V by 2 bases and J by 6 bases, and 13 bases separated the two germline ends. This CDR3 is built from 14 residues. Germline assignment: CDR1 LGHDT and CDR2 YNNKEL (reference sequence). CDR3: CASSQPPGYDGYTF. In DNA form, the CDR3 reads TGTGCCAGCAGCCAACCTCCAGGTTACGATGGCTACACCTTC.

This clone has a single count. The chain is built from TRBV13 and TRBJ2-7; D possibly corresponds to TRBD2 (7 bases). The CDR3 contains 14 residues. The V and J ends lost 5 bases and 4 bases respectively, with 15 bases between them. CDR1 is PRHDT, CDR2 FYEKMQ, per germline (reference sequence). CDR3 region: CASSHRGGAYEQYF. CDR3 in DNA: TGTGCCAGCAGCCATCGAGGGGGGGCTTACGAGCAGTACTTC.

This sequence joins TRBV2 and TRBJ1-1, with 8 positions matching TRBD1. CDR3 length: 14 amino acids. Germline-derived CDR1 and CDR2 are SNHLY and FYNNEI. After removal of 5 bases from V and 4 bases from J, the junction contained 6 bases not matched to a gene. The CDR3 reads CASSLGQGVTEAFF. The DNA of the CDR3 is TGTGCCAGCAGTCTAGGACAGGGCGTCACTGAAGCTTTCTTT.

This chain links TRBV6-5 with TRBJ1-2; the D gene is possibly TRBD1 (5 bases). V lost 0 bases, J lost 6 bases, and 14 bases lay in between. Looked up from germline, CDR1 is MNHEY and CDR2 is SVGAGI. This CDR3 contains 15 residues. CDR3 residues: CASSYSTLRGNGYTF. CDR3 DNA: TGTGCCAGCAGTTACTCGACGCTCCGGGGGAATGGCTACACCTTC.

This sequence joins TRBV19 and TRBJ1-5; D may be TRBD1 (5 bases). The germline gives CDR1 LNHDA, CDR2 SQIVND (reference sequence). The ends were cut back, 3 bases at V and 7 bases at J, with 10 bases in the middle. This CDR3 has 13 residues. CDR3 amino acids: CASSIQGQQPQHF. Here the CDR3 DNA reads TGTGCCAGTAGTATTCAGGGTCAGCAGCCCCAGCATTTT. The full variable domain, in which reference TRBV19 and TRBJ1-5 provide the parts outside the CDR3, is DGGITQSPKYLFRKEGQNVTLSCEQNLNHDAMYWYRQDPGQGLRLIYYSQIVNDFQKGDIAEGYSVSREKKESFPLTVTSAQKNPTAFYLCASSIQGQQPQHFGDGTRLSIL.

The V gene is TRBV6-1, the J gene TRBJ2-7; 14 nucleotides line up with TRBD2. The V segment lost 4 bases and the J segment 3 bases; nucleotides outside the gene matches: 11. Germline CDR1 is MNHNS and CDR2 is SASEGT. CDR3 size: 18 residues. The CDR3 sequence is CASSVTSGGVPTSYEQYV. For the CDR3, the DNA is TGTGCCAGCAGTGTGACTAGCGGGGGGGTCCCGACTAGCTACGAGCAGTACGTC.

The chain recombines TRBV6-5 with TRBJ1-1, with TRBD1 as a possible D gene (5 bases). Germline loops: CDR1 MNHEY, CDR2 SVGAGI. The CDR3 is 13 residues long. V dropped 8 bases and J dropped 0 bases, with 10 bases sitting between them. The CDR3 spells CASGMGLNTEAFF. CDR3 nucleotides: TGTGCCAGCGGGATGGGGCTGAACACTGAAGCTTTCTTT.

Only a few counts were recorded for this clone. The V gene is TRBV5-1, the J gene TRBJ1-2; TRBD1 matches at 10 bases. The trim removed 0 bases at V and 9 bases at J, leaving 8 bases unmatched. The CDR3 loop spans 15 amino acids. CDR1 SGHRS and CDR2 YFSETQ come from the germline V gene. The CDR3 DNA sequence: TGCGCCAGCAGCTTGGCCGGGACAGGGGTGCGTAGCTACACCTTC. Encoded protein: CASSLAGTGVRSYTF.

This chain joins TRBV18 and TRBJ1-2; TRBD1 might be the D (5 bases). The CDR3 is made up of 18 amino acids. V lost 1 base and J lost 5, with 23 bases in between. Germline CDR1 reads KGHSH; CDR2 reads LQKENI. CDR3 coding DNA: TGTGCCAGCTCACCACTCGCTCCGTCGGGACTTCAGTTATATGGCTACACCTTC. Translation: CASSPLAPSGLQLYGYTF.

V and J are TRBV5-1 and TRBJ1-1, with a possible D match to TRBD1 (5 bases). Trimming removed 2 bases at V and 2 bases at J, with 10 bases between. The CDR3 sequence is 14 residues long. The V gene's germline CDR1 is SGHRS and CDR2 YFSETQ. CDR3 region: CASSLQAVNTEAFF. CDR3 nucleotides: TGCGCCAGCAGCTTACAGGCCGTCAACACTGAAGCTTTCTTT.

The chain is built from TRBV4-2 and TRBJ2-7, with TRBD1 matching 7 bases. This CDR3 is built from 15 residues. Trimming cost V 1 base and J 5 bases; bases outside gene matches: 8. Per germline, CDR1 LGHNA and CDR2 YNFKEQ. The CDR3 loop reads CASSQVAGGNHEQYV. Here the CDR3 DNA reads TGTGCCAGCAGCCAAGTCGCAGGGGGAAATCACGAGCAGTACGTC.

CDR3 nucleotides: TGTGCCTGGAGACTAGCGGGGGGGCAGACCCAGTACTTC. Translating it yields CAWRLAGGQTQYF. V gene TRBV30 combines with J gene TRBJ2-5, with 13 bases lining up with TRBD2. Germline assignment: CDR1 GTSNPN and CDR2 SVGIG (reference sequence). J lost 6 bases, V lost 3 bases, and 1 base had no gene match. The CDR3 runs to 13 residues.

This sequence joins TRBV9 and TRBJ1-1; D gene ambiguous. The V gene lost 0 bases and the J gene lost 3 bases, with 9 bases spanning the gap. Germline CDR1 SGDLS, CDR2 YYNGEE. The CDR3 loop spans 14 amino acids. For the CDR3, the DNA is TGTGCCAGCAGCGTAGCTGGCACCTACACTGAAGCTTTCTTT. This gives the protein CASSVAGTYTEAFF.

This rearrangement joins TRBV5-8 to TRBJ2-1; D perhaps matches TRBD2 (5 bases). From germline, CDR1 is SGHTS and CDR2 YDEGEE. This CDR3 contains 14 residues. Trimming removed 0 bases from V and 9 bases from J, with 13 bases in between. Here the CDR3 reads CASSLVPSISEQFF. CDR3 DNA: TGTGCCAGCAGCTTGGTTCCTAGCATTAGTGAGCAGTTCTTC.

The chain has TRBV5-4 and TRBJ2-1, with 11 bases that match TRBD2. The CDR3 extends over 16 amino acids. Germline V CDR1 and CDR2: SGHNT, YYREEE (reference sequence). The V segment lost 4 bases and the J segment 2 bases; nucleotides outside the gene matches: 5. The DNA for the CDR3 is TGTGCCAGCAGCCCTAGCGGGGGGCGAGCCTACAATGAGCAGTTCTTC. As protein: CASSPSGGRAYNEQFF.

This clone showed up just a few times. This chain joins TRBV10-3 and TRBJ1-6, with D perhaps matching TRBD1 (6 bases). CDR1 is ENHRY and CDR2 is SYGVKD in the germline V gene. There are 15 residues in the CDR3. The V end lost 2 bases, the J end lost 5 bases, and 10 bases lay between the germline ends. The CDR3 DNA sequence: TGTGCCATCAGTGAGGGGGGCGCAAATAATTCACCCCTCCACTTT. Translation gives CAISEGGANNSPLHF.

The rearrangement links TRBV7-9 to TRBJ1-2, with D unresolved. From germline, CDR1 is SEHNR and CDR2 FQNEAQ (reference sequence). This CDR3 has 12 residues. The V and J ends lost 3 bases and 8 bases respectively, with 10 bases between them. The CDR3 nucleotides read TGTGCCAGCAGCTTCGCGCGAGGGGGCTACACCTTC. This codes for CASSFARGGYTF. The whole variable domain, filled in from reference TRBV7-9 and TRBJ1-2, reads DTGVSQNPRHKITKRGQNVTFRCDPISEHNRLYWYRQTLGQGPEFLTYFQNEAQLEKSRLLSDRFSAERPKGSFSTLEIQRTEQGDSAMYLCASSFARGGYTFGSGTRLTVV.

The V gene is TRBV9, the J gene TRBJ1-2; D gene uncertain. The CDR3 loop spans 13 amino acids. V dropped 5 bases and J dropped 6 bases, with 14 bases sitting between them. Germline lookup yields CDR1 SGDLS and CDR2 YYNGEE. The CDR3 loop is CASSQQARHGYTF. CDR3 sequence (DNA): TGTGCCAGCAGTCAGCAGGCCCGGCATGGCTACACCTTC.

V usage is TRBV7-9 and J usage is TRBJ2-5; weak D call: TRBD2 (5 bases). The length of the CDR3 is 14 residues. Germline V lookup: CDR1 SEHNR, CDR2 FQNEAQ (reference sequence). The V gene lost 5 bases and the J gene lost 4 bases, with 14 bases spanning the gap. The CDR3 is CASSPSGLPETQYF. CDR3 coding DNA: TGTGCCAGCAGCCCGAGCGGACTCCCAGAGACCCAGTACTTC.

There are many counts of this clone. The chain recombines TRBV7-8 with TRBJ1-2, with D tentatively TRBD1 (5 bases). Germline-derived CDR1 and CDR2 are SGHVS and FQNEAQ. The V end lost 3 bases, the J end lost 2 bases, and 19 bases lay between the germline ends. The CDR3 is 17 residues long. For the CDR3, the DNA is TGTGCCAGCAGCTTCACGATCCGGGCGACAGTGAACTATGGCTACACCTTC. It encodes CASSFTIRATVNYGYTF.

This clone was observed once. The genes are TRBV19 and TRBJ2-5; D is perhaps TRBD2 (5 bases). Per the germline V gene, CDR1 is LNHDA and CDR2 is SQIVND (reference sequence). The V end lost 3 bases, the J end lost 4 bases, and 15 bases lay between the germline ends. The CDR3 has 15 amino acids. The CDR3 loop is CASSIGPGAGETQYF. The DNA for the CDR3 is TGTGCCAGTAGTATTGGCCCGGGTGCGGGAGAGACCCAGTACTTC.

This clone was seen only a few times. The chain recombines TRBV18 with TRBJ2-7; TRBD1 matches 7 bases. The CDR3 runs 16 residues. Unmatched junction bases numbered 9, after V lost 2 bases and J lost 2 bases. The germline V gene encodes CDR1 KGHSH and CDR2 LQKENI. The CDR3 DNA is TGTGCCAGCTCACCAGACCCGGGACAGAGAGCCTACGAGCAGTACTTC. Its translation is CASSPDPGQRAYEQYF.

This clone was counted a few times. The chain joins TRBV18 to TRBJ2-7; D is unresolved. The CDR3 length is 13 residues. The germline V and J ends were trimmed by 6 bases and 3 bases, with 12 bases remaining between them. The germline CDR1 and CDR2 sequences are KGHSH and LQKENI. The CDR3 coding sequence is TGTGCCAGCTCCCCGGGTGTGGGCTACGAGCAGTACGTC. Protein product: CASSPGVGYEQYV.